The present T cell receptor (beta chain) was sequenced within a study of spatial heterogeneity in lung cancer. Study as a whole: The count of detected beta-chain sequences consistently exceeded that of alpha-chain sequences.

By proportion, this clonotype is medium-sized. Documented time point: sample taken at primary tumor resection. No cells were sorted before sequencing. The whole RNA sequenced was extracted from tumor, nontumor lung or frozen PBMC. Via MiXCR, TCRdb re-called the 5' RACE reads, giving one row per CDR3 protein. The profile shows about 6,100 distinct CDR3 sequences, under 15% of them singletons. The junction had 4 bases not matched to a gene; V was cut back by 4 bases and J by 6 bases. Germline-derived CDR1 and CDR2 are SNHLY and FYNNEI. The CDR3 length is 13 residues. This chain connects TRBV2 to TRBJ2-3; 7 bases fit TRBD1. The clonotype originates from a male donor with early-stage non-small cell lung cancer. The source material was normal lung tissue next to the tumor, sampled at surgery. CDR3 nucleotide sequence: TGTGCCAGCAGTGGAGACAGGGAGGATACGCAGTATTTT. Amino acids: CASSGDREDTQYF.